The clone carrying this TCR beta chain showed up just a few times. Its antigen is unidentified. These data originate in a study of identical twins. Notes on the study in general: Abundant cord blood beta clonotypes carried fewer insertions; memory repertoires showed none.

Germline CDR1 and CDR2: SGHDT and YYEEEE. The V and J ends lost 3 bases and 8 bases respectively, with 13 bases between them. CDR3 length: 13 residues. TCRdb passed the 5' RACE reads through MiXCR, listing each CDR3 protein once. This sample has some 730,000 distinct CDR3 sequences, with 18% found just once. The data were also submitted as part of a second study, on T cells expressing NK-cell markers. That report notes: Researchers got TCR beta repertoires out of sorted CD3+CD56+NKG2C+, CD3+CD56+NKG2C- and CD3+CD56-NKG2C+ T cells. A handful of donors showed these clonotypes also leading the CD3+CD56-NKG2C+ fraction.

The V call is TRBV5-6, the J call TRBJ2-3; the D gene is possibly TRBD1 (5 bases). The sample was PBMCs. The TCR originated in a woman aged 18-29 years in good health. The CDR3: CASSSGHFLTQYF. The CDR3 DNA reads TGTGCCAGCAGCTCCGGACACTTTCTTACGCAGTATTTT.